The T cell receptor beta chain described here comes from a study of human versus mouse CDR3 diversity and MHC coevolution. Germline V lookup: CDR1 SNHLY, CDR2 FYNNEI. Trimming left V 4 bases short and J 1 base short, with 10 bases between. CDR3 length: 14 amino acids. Measured with immunoSEQ multiplex PCR; TCRdb has only the in-frame clones, and not every one. The table shows 50,000 to 70,000 clones, with roughly 94% occurring only once. The source is a person between 55 and 70 years old in good health. Sequences were obtained from naive CD4+ T cells from blood. Documented subset: CD45RO-negative CD62L-positive naive CD4 T cells. The chain links TRBV2 to TRBJ2-5, with D possibly being TRBD1 (6 bases). The CDR3 nucleotides are TGTGCCAGCAGTGCGAGGACAGCCCAAGAGACCCAGTACTTC. Its translation: CASSARTAQETQYF.